One TCR beta chain is described in this entry. Some clones are missing from TCRdb's copy, which holds only in-frame ones; the method was immunoSEQ multiplex PCR. The top ten hold less than 0.13% of the sample, which has hundreds of thousands of clones, 95% to 96% seen once. Germline CDR1 is SGHTA and CDR2 is FQGNSA. The CDR3 is 16 amino acids. J gave up 8 bases and V 1 base, and 10 bases lay outside the gene matches. This sample is drawn from a study of shared clonotypes between healthy human individuals. CD45RO-negative, CCR7-positively selected cells formed the naive CD8 fraction, excluding terminally differentiated effector memory CD45RA+ cells.

The genes are TRBV7-2 and TRBJ2-1; TRBD2 matches at 8 bases. The source of this sequence is a woman aged 25 to 39 in good health. Sequencing input: naive CD8+ T cells sorted from blood. CDR3 in DNA: TGTGCCAGCAGCTTAGTGGCGGGAGGAGTCCCCCATGAGCAGTTCTTC. Translation gives CASSLVAGGVPHEQFF.